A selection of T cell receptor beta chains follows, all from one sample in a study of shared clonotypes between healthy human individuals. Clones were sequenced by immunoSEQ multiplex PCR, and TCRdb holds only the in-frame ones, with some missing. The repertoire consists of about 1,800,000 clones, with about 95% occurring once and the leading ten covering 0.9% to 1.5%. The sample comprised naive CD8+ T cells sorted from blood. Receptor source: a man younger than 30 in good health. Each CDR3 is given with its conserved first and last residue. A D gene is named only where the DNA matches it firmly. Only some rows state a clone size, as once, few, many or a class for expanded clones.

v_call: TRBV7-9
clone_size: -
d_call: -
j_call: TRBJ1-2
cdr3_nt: TGTGCCAGCAGCTTAAATCAGGACACCATGAACTATGGCTACACCTTC
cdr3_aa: CASSLNQDTMNYGYTF

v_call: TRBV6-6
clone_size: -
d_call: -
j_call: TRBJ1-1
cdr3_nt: TGTGCCAGCAGTTTAGATACAGGAGGTGAAGCTTTCTTT
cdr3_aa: CASSLDTGGEAFF

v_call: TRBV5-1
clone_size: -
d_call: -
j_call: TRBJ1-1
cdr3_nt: TGCGCCAGCAGCTTGGACGCAGTGCGGGGGAGGCCTAACACTGAAGCTTTCTTT
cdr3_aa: CASSLDAVRGRPNTEAFF

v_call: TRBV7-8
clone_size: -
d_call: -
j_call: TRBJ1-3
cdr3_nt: TGTGCCAGCAGCCCCTCAATGGCGGGACACCTAAGCTCTGGAAACACCATATATTTT
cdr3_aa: CASSPSMAGHLSSGNTIYF

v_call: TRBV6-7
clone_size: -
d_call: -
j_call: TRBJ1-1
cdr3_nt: TGTGCCAGCAGTTACCCCTACACTGAAGCTTTCTTT
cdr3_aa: CASSYPYTEAFF

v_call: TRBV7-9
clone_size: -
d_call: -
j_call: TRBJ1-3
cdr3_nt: TGTGCCAGCGCGCCCATTTTCTCTGGAAACACCATATATTTT
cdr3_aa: CASAPIFSGNTIYF

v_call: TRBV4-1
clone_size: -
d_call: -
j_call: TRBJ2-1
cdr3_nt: TGCGCCAGCAAGGATGGGGGGCCGGGGAATGAGCAGTTCTTC
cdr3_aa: CASKDGGPGNEQFF

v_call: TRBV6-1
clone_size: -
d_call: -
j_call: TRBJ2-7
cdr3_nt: TGTGCCAGCTTAACGGGATCCTACGAGCAGTACTTC
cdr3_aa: CASLTGSYEQYF

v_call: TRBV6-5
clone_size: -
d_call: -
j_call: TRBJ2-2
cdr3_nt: TGTGCCAGCCATAGCTGGACCGGGGAGCTGTTTTTT
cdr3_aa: CASHSWTGELFF

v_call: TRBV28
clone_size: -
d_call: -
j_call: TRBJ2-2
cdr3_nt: TGTGCCAGCACTTTGACCAAAACAGGTATCGGCGCCGGGGAGCTGTTTTTT
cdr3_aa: CASTLTKTGIGAGELFF

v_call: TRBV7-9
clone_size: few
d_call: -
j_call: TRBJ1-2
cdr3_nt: TGTGCCAGCAGCAATCATGAACTGGAAGGGACCTTC
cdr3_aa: CASSNHELEGTF

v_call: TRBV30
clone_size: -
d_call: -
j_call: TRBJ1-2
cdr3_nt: TGTGCCTGGACCCCGCAGGGGCTATCCTATGGCTACACCTTC
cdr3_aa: CAWTPQGLSYGYTF

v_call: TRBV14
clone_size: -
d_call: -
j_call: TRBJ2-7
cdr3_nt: TGTGCCAGCAGCCAAGAAACGGGAAAGAGACCCTACGAGCAGTACTTC
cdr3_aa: CASSQETGKRPYEQYF

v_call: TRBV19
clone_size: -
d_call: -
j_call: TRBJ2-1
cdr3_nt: TGTGCCAGTGGGTCCAGTCGGCAGGAGCAGTTCTTC
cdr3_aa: CASGSSRQEQFF

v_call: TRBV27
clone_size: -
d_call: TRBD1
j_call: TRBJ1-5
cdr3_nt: TGTGCCAGCAGTTTCCACCCGGGGGACAGGTCTAGCAATCAGCCCCAGCATTTT
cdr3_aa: CASSFHPGDRSSNQPQHF

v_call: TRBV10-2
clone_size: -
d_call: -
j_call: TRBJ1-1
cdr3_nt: TGCGCCAGCAGTATTGGGGGTGGCACTGAAGCTTTCTTT
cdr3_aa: CASSIGGGTEAFF

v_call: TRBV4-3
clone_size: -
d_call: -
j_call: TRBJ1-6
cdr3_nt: TGCGCCAGCAGCCAAGGAGACCTTGAAGGAGTTACTAGGAATTCACCCCTCCACTTT
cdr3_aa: CASSQGDLEGVTRNSPLHF